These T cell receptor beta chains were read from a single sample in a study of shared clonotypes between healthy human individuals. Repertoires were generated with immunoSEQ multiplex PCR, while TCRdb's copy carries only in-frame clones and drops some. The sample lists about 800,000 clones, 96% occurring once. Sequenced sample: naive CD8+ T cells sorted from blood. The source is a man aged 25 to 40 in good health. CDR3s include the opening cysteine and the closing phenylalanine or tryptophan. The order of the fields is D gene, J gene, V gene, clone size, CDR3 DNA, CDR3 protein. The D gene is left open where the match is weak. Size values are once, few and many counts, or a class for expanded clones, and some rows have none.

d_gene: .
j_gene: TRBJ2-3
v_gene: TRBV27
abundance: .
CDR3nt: TGTGCCAGCAGCCCCGGTCTAAACGGGCGCACAGATACGCAGTATTTT
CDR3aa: CASSPGLNGRTDTQYF

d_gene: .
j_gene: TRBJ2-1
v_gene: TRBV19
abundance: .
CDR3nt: TGTGCCAGTAGTATTCTAGGTGAGCAGTTCTTC
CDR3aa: CASSILGEQFF

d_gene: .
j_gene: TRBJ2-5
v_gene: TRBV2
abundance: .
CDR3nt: TGTGCCAGCAGTGGGCGGCCCCAAGAGACCCAGTACTTC
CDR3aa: CASSGRPQETQYF

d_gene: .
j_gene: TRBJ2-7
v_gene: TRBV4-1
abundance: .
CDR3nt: TGCGCCAGCAGCCTCTCCCCGGGGAGCCGCGCCTACGAGCAGTACTTC
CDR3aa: CASSLSPGSRAYEQYF

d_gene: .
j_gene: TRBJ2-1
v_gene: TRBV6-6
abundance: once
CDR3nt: TGTGCCAGCAGTTACGGGGCGGGATCCTACAATGAGCAGTTCTTC
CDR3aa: CASSYGAGSYNEQFF

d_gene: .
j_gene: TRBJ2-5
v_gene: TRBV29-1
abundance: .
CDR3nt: TGCAGCGCGTCCGGGGCTAGCGTCGAAGAGACCCAGTACTTC
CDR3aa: CSASGASVEETQYF

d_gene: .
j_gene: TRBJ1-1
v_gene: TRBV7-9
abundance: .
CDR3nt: TGTGCCAGCAGCTTAGCCAGATTGAACACTGAAGCTTTCTTT
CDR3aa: CASSLARLNTEAFF

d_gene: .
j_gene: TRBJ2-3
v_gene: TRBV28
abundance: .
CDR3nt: TGTGCCAGCAGGCAGGACAGACACACAGATACGCAGTATTTT
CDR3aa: CASRQDRHTDTQYF

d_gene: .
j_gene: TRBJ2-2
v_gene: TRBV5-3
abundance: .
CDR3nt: TGTGCCAGAAGCTTGCTTGGGGGGCGCATCACCGGGGAGCTGTTTTTT
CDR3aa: CARSLLGGRITGELFF

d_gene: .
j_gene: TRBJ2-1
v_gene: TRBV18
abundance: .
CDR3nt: TGTGCCAGCTCACCCGAGCCGGGCGGCTTCTCCCTAAGCTCCTACAATGAGCAGTTCTTC
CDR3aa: CASSPEPGGFSLSSYNEQFF

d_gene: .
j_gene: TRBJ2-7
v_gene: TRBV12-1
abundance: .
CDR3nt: TGTGCCAGCAGCTGGGACCACCAATCCTACGAGCAGTACTTC
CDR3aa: CASSWDHQSYEQYF

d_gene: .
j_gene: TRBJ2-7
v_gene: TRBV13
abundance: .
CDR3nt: TGTGCCAGCAGCCTCAACTATTTGGAGCAGTACTTC
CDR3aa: CASSLNYLEQYF

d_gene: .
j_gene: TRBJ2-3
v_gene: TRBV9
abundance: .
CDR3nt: TGTGCCAGCAGCGCCCCCACAGATACGCAGTATTTT
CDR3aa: CASSAPTDTQYF

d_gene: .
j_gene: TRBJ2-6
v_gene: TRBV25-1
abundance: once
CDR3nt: TGTGCCAGCAGTGGAGGTTACAGGGACGGCTCTGGGGCCAACGTCCTGACTTTC
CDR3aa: CASSGGYRDGSGANVLTF

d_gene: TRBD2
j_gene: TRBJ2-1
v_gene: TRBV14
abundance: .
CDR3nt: TGTGCCAGCAGCCCGTTACCGGGACTAGCTTTCGATGAGCAGTTCTTC
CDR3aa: CASSPLPGLAFDEQFF

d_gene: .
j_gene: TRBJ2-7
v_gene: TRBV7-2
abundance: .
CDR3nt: TGTGCCAGCAGCTTAGCGCGGGGACAGAAATACTACGAGCAGTACTTC
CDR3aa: CASSLARGQKYYEQYF

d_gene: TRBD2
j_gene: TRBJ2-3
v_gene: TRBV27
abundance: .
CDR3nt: TGTGCCAGCAGTTTAGCGGGAGGGTTCACAGATACGCAGTATTTT
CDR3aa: CASSLAGGFTDTQYF

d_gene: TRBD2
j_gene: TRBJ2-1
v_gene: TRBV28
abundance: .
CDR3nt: TGTGCCAGCACCCTTAGCGGGAGCTCCTACAATGAGCAGTTCTTC
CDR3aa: CASTLSGSSYNEQFF

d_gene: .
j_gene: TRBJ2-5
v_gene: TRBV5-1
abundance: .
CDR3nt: TGCGCCAGCAGCTCGGATGAGGGCCTTTCGCGCCAAGGGACCCAGTACTTC
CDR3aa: CASSSDEGLSRQGTQYF

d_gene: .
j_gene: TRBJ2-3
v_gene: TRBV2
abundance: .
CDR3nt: TGTGCCACCCTCAGGGCGGATACGCAGTATTTT
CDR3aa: CATLRADTQYF

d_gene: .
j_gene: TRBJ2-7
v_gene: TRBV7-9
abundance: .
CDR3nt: TGTGCCAGCAGCTTGGAGGACTACGAGCAGTACTTC
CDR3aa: CASSLEDYEQYF

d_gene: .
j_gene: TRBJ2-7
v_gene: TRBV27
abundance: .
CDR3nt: TGTGCCAGCAGTCTCTCGGTCATAGCGGCATACGAGCAGTACTTC
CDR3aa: CASSLSVIAAYEQYF

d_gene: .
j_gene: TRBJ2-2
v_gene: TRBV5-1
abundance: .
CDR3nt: TGCGCCAGCAGCTTGATCGTTAACACCGGGGAGCTGTTTTTT
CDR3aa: CASSLIVNTGELFF

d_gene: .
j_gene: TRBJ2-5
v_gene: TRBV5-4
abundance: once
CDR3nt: TGTGCCAGCAGCTTCGGTCAGGGGGAGACCCAGTACTTC
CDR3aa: CASSFGQGETQYF

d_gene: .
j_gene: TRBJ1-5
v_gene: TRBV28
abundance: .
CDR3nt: TGTGCCAGCAAAGGGAATAGCAATCAGCCCCAGCATTTT
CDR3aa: CASKGNSNQPQHF

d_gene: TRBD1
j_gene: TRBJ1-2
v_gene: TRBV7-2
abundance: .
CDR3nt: TGTGCCAGCAGTTTCCGGGACAGGGAGAACTATGGCTACACCTTC
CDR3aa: CASSFRDRENYGYTF

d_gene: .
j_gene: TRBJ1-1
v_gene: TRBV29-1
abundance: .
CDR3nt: TGCAGCGGGGCCGGGCCGACGACGAACACTGAAGCTTTCTTT
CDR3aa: CSGAGPTTNTEAFF